What follows are 24 T cell receptor beta chains derived from one specimen sequenced in a study of shared clonotypes between healthy human individuals. Method: immunoSEQ multiplex PCR; TCRdb's copy keeps in-frame clones and lacks some. In the table there are roughly 2.1 million clones, about 93% of which are singletons. CD8 cells regarded as naive lacked CD45RO, were positively chosen for CCR7, and omitted terminally differentiated effector memory CD45RA+ cells. Sequencing input: naive CD8+ T cells from PBMCs. The receptors derive from a man aged 18 to 30 in good health. Some clones in this sample may be carry-over from other donors' samples.

This clone was detected once. This rearrangement joins TRBV27 to TRBJ2-7; either TRBD1 or TRBD2 may fit D (6 bases each). Trimming shortened V by 4 bases and J by 6 bases, and 19 bases separated the two germline ends. The CDR3 spans 15 residues. Per the germline V gene, CDR1 is MNHEY and CDR2 is SMNVEV (reference sequence). CDR3 sequence reads: CASSSPTGAVFEQYF. The CDR3 region has the DNA TGTGCCAGCAGTTCCCCGACGGGGGCAGTATTCGAGCAGTACTTC.

The chain links TRBV2 to TRBJ2-7; D tentatively reads TRBD1 or TRBD2 (6 bases each). V was trimmed by 0 bases and J by 3 bases, leaving 15 bases between them. The germline V gene encodes CDR1 SNHLY and CDR2 FYNNEI. This CDR3 is 16 amino acids long. As DNA, the CDR3 is TGTGCCAGCAGTGAAGCGCTTCAGGGGACTTACTACGAGCAGTACTTC. Residues: CASSEALQGTYYEQYF.

The J gene is TRBJ2-5, the V gene TRBV29-1, with D possibly TRBD2 on 5 matching bases. Between the trimmed V and J ends, which lost 0 bases and 4 bases, there was a span of 15 bases. CDR1 and CDR2 from the germline V gene are SQVTM and ANQGSEA. The CDR3 spans 15 residues. The CDR3 here is CSVEDGSGMVETQYF. DNA of the CDR3: TGCAGCGTTGAAGATGGGTCGGGGATGGTAGAGACCCAGTACTTC.

The CDR3 DNA sequence: TGTGCCAGCAGCTTACAACAGGGTTGGGAGCAGTACTTC. Its protein is CASSLQQGWEQYF. The chain couples TRBV7-3 to TRBJ2-7; D is perhaps TRBD1 (6 bases). The CDR3 is 13 residues long. Germline V gene lookup returns CDR1 SGHTA and CDR2 FQGTGA. Trimming removed 2 bases at V and 7 bases at J, with 12 bases between.

This clone was seen once. The CDR3 spells CASSVNKLSSGTGELFF. The CDR3 DNA reads as TGTGCCAGCAGCGTTAATAAATTGTCCTCTGGGACCGGGGAGCTGTTTTTT. This chain uses TRBV9 with TRBJ2-2; D remains ambiguous. Trimming removed 2 bases at V and 5 bases at J, with 19 bases between. There are 17 residues in the CDR3. In germline, CDR1 is SGDLS, CDR2 YYNGEE.

CDR3 nucleotides: TGTGCCAGCAGTCCCGTTTTTATCCCGGGACAGGGTTACGAGCAGTACTTC. Protein: CASSPVFIPGQGYEQYF. The chain links TRBV5-4 to TRBJ2-7; 9 bases align to TRBD1. V dropped 5 bases and J dropped 4; count of bases not matched to a gene: 16. The CDR3 sequence is 17 residues long. Germline V gene sequence: CDR1 SGHNT, CDR2 YYREEE (reference sequence).

The chain is built from TRBV5-1 and TRBJ1-1; 8 nucleotides align to TRBD1. In germline, CDR1 is SGHRS, CDR2 YFSETQ. The length of the CDR3 is 14 residues. Trimming took 1 base from V and 5 from J; bases not matched to a gene: 4. CDR3 sequence: CASSLNRGSTEAFF. As DNA, the CDR3 is TGCGCCAGCAGCTTGAACAGGGGGAGTACTGAAGCTTTCTTT.

The rearrangement joins TRBV6-1 to TRBJ2-7, with TRBD1 identical over 8 bases. With V trimmed by 2 bases and J by 3 bases, 3 bases remained unmatched. The CDR3 consists of 14 residues. Germline V lookup: CDR1 MNHNS, CDR2 SASEGT. CDR3 amino acids: CASSELGTGYEQYF. The CDR3, as DNA: TGTGCCAGCAGTGAATTGGGGACAGGCTACGAGCAGTACTTC.

J is TRBJ2-7 and V is TRBV27, with TRBD2 matching 12 bases. Germline lookup yields CDR1 MNHEY and CDR2 SMNVEV (reference sequence). CDR3 length: 15 amino acids. V gave up 4 bases and J gave up 2 bases; unmatched junction bases: 3. The CDR3: CASSWTSGNPYEQYF. CDR3 nucleotides: TGTGCCAGCAGTTGGACTAGCGGGAACCCCTACGAGCAGTACTTC.

The chain combines TRBV11-2 with TRBJ1-2; 7 bases are a match to TRBD1. The CDR3 runs to 14 residues. Germline CDR1 SGHAT, CDR2 FQNNGV. J lost 8 bases, V lost 1 base, and 7 bases had no gene match. The CDR3 coding sequence is TGTGCCAGCAGCTTAGCCTCGACAGGGAACGGCTACACCTTC. Protein sequence: CASSLASTGNGYTF.

The chain couples TRBV7-3 to TRBJ2-1; D is undetermined. The CDR3 length is 19 residues. V dropped 5 bases and J dropped 6 bases, with 29 bases sitting between them. Per the germline V gene, CDR1 is SGHTA and CDR2 is FQGTGA. This CDR3 reads CASSPNPPQSANPSNEQFF. The DNA for the CDR3 is TGTGCCAGCAGCCCCAACCCCCCACAGTCCGCCAACCCAAGCAATGAGCAGTTCTTC.

This chain joins TRBV28 and TRBJ1-1; a weak D match, TRBD1 (6 bases). Germline V gene lookup returns CDR1 MDHEN and CDR2 SYDVKM. Trimming pared 4 bases from V and 0 bases from J, leaving 9 bases between. The CDR3 covers 14 residues. The CDR3 nucleotides are TGTGCCAGCAGTTACAGGGTTTTGAACACTGAAGCTTTCTTT. It is translated as CASSYRVLNTEAFF.

The chain is built from TRBV9 and TRBJ2-3, with 11 bases lining up with TRBD2. The ends lost 0 bases at V and 6 bases at J; junction bases unmatched: 6. Germline CDR1 SGDLS, CDR2 YYNGEE. The CDR3 extends over 16 amino acids. The CDR3 sequence: CASSVVPSGRLDTQYF. The CDR3 nucleotides read TGTGCCAGCAGCGTAGTTCCTAGCGGGAGGTTGGATACGCAGTATTTT.

This clone was seen just once. The J gene is TRBJ1-2, the V gene TRBV11-2; maybe TRBD1 (6 bases). Germline CDR1 is SGHAT and CDR2 is FQNNGV. Trimming pared 4 bases from V and 0 bases from J, leaving 15 bases between. CDR3 length: 16 amino acids. The CDR3 protein is CASSSPPDRANYGYTF. The CDR3 DNA sequence: TGTGCCAGCAGCTCCCCCCCGGACAGAGCTAACTATGGCTACACCTTC.

This rearrangement joins TRBV15 to TRBJ2-7, with 11 bases identical to TRBD2. V trimming: 0 bases; J trimming: 5 bases; junction bases outside the gene matches: 9. The CDR3 has 17 amino acids. CDR1 and CDR2 from the germline V gene are LNHNV and YYDKDF (reference sequence). CDR3 sequence: CATSRDLIAGGWDEQYF. DNA of the CDR3: TGTGCCACCAGCAGAGATTTAATAGCGGGAGGGTGGGACGAGCAGTACTTC.

The rearrangement joins TRBV2 to TRBJ2-1; D is uncertain. Germline V gene sequence: CDR1 SNHLY, CDR2 FYNNEI. The CDR3 totals 13 residues. V was trimmed by 7 bases and J by 1 base, leaving 8 bases between them. The CDR3, as DNA: TGTGCCAGCATATCCCCGTCCTACAATGAGCAGTTCTTC. Translated, it gives CASISPSYNEQFF. Combining the CDR3 with reference TRBV2 and TRBJ2-1 gives the whole variable domain EPEVTQTPSHQVTQMGQEVILRCVPISNHLYFYWYRQILGQKVEFLVSFYNNEISEKSEIFDDQFSVERPDGSNFTLKIRSTKLEDSAMYFCASISPSYNEQFFGPGTRLTVL.

CDR3 loop: CASRRLPSYEQYF. For the CDR3, the DNA is TGTGCCAGCAGGCGACTACCGTCCTACGAGCAGTACTTC. The chain recombines TRBV2 with TRBJ2-7; weak D call: TRBD2 (5 bases). V lost 6 bases, J lost 1 base, and 10 bases lay in between. From germline, CDR1 is SNHLY and CDR2 FYNNEI. The CDR3 has 13 residues.

The V and J genes are TRBV4-2 and TRBJ2-5, with 8 bases identical to TRBD1. Germline V gene sequence: CDR1 LGHNA, CDR2 YNFKEQ. CDR3 length: 14 residues. V lost 3 bases to trimming and J lost 2 bases; unmatched junction nucleotides: 2. CDR3 region: CASSQTGAQETQYF. Here the CDR3 DNA reads TGTGCCAGCAGCCAGACAGGGGCACAAGAGACCCAGTACTTC.

The chain carries TRBV7-8 and TRBJ1-4; no definite D call. CDR3 length: 14 amino acids. V was clipped by 5 bases and J by 8 bases, with 15 bases between them. Germline CDR1 and CDR2: SGHVS and FQNEAQ. This CDR3 is CASSQKGRKEKLFF. The CDR3 DNA is TGTGCCAGCAGCCAAAAGGGCCGAAAGGAAAAACTGTTTTTT.

For this clone: Other DNA sequences in the same sample also yield this CDR3. The gene calls are TRBV18 and TRBJ2-3; 13 bases are shared with TRBD2. Germline-derived CDR1 and CDR2 are KGHSH and LQKENI. Trimming cost V 0 bases and J 4 bases; bases outside gene matches: 4. The CDR3 has 17 residues. The CDR3 DNA reads as TGTGCCAGCTCACCACCCGGACTAGCGGGAGTTTCAGATACGCAGTATTTT. Translating gives CASSPPGLAGVSDTQYF.

The chain is built from TRBV6-5 and TRBJ2-5; the D is unclear. V was pared by 0 bases and J by 4 bases, with 9 bases between. The CDR3 loop spans 14 amino acids. From germline, CDR1 is MNHEY and CDR2 SVGAGI. CDR3 residues: CASSYSRIGETQYF. Here the CDR3 DNA reads TGTGCCAGCAGTTACTCGAGGATAGGAGAGACCCAGTACTTC.

The J gene is TRBJ2-3, the V gene TRBV27; maybe TRBD1 (6 bases). The ends were cut back, 7 bases at V and 3 bases at J, with 14 bases in the middle. Germline CDR1 reads MNHEY; CDR2 reads SMNVEV (reference sequence). This CDR3 comprises 14 residues. The CDR3 sequence is CASTKDRSTDTQYF. DNA of the CDR3: TGTGCCAGCACCAAAGACAGGTCGACAGATACGCAGTATTTT.

A note on this clone: The sample holds other DNA sequences that translate to the same CDR3. V gene TRBV9 combines with J gene TRBJ2-2; D uncertain. Germline V lookup: CDR1 SGDLS, CDR2 YYNGEE. The CDR3 is 13 residues long. V was trimmed by 2 bases and J by 3 bases, leaving 5 bases between them. The CDR3 loop is CASSVGDTGELFF. The CDR3 DNA reads as TGTGCCAGCAGCGTTGGGGACACCGGGGAGCTGTTTTTT.

The gene calls are TRBV27 and TRBJ2-6; 9 bases are a match to TRBD1. The CDR3 has 15 residues. The J segment lost 2 bases and the V segment lost 5 bases, leaving 1 base of the junction unmatched. From germline, CDR1 is MNHEY and CDR2 SMNVEV (reference sequence). CDR3 in amino acids: CASSDRGAGANVLTF. CDR3 bases: TGTGCCAGCAGTGACAGGGGGGCTGGGGCCAACGTCCTGACTTTC. The variable domain in full, with the rest retrieved from reference TRBV27 and TRBJ2-6, is EAQVTQNPRYLITVTGKKLTVTCSQNMNHEYMSWYRQDPGLGLRQIYYSMNVEVTDKGDVPEGYKVSRKEKRNFPLILESPSPNQTSLYFCASSDRGAGANVLTFGAGSRLTVL.